The present T cell receptor (beta chain) was sequenced within a study of neurological immune-mediated disorders. Each TCR transcript was tagged with a 10-nucleotide random UMI during 5'RACE. TCRdb passed the 5' RACE reads through MiXCR, listing each CDR3 protein once. The table records about 38,000 distinct CDR3 sequences, approximately 10% of them present only once. The time point denotes: technical triplicate 1. This clonotype was observed many times. Germline V gives CDR1 SGDLS, CDR2 YYNGEE. This CDR3 contains 13 residues. Trimming took off 0 bases at V and 2 bases at J, with 5 bases between the two ends.

This clonotype was obtained from a man in his 60s with HTLV-1-associated myelopathy (HAM/TSP). V usage is TRBV9 and J usage is TRBJ1-1, with no clear D. The sample taken for sequencing was PBMCs. The CDR3 nucleotides are TGTGCCAGCAGCGTAGTCGATAACACTGAAGCTTTCTTT. Protein product: CASSVVDNTEAFF.